The 7 T cell receptor beta chains given below trace back to one sample, sequenced in a study of T-cell memory formation after mild COVID-19. TCRdb reanalysed the 5' RACE reads using MiXCR and keeps one entry per CDR3 protein. The data show 400,000 to 500,000 distinct CDR3 sequences, with around 19% seen just once and roughly 8% held by the top ten. Sequencing was done on a sample of PBMCs or a T cell subset sorted from them (not recorded which). The receptors stem from an adult woman who had mild COVID-19 (a few samples of this study predate the infection). Cell type and time point are not known.

V is TRBV7-8 and J is TRBJ1-4; D is ambiguous. This CDR3 contains 15 residues. Germline CDR1 and CDR2: SGHVS and FQNEAQ. Trimming stripped 8 bases from V and 3 bases from J, with 16 bases between. CDR3 sequence: CASGGVRTSNEKLFF. The CDR3 DNA reads as TGTGCCAGCGGTGGCGTAAGGACCTCTAATGAAAAACTGTTTTTT.

The rearrangement uses TRBV6-6 and TRBJ1-5; possibly TRBD1 for D (5 bases). CDR1 and CDR2 from the germline V gene are MNHNY and SVGAGI (reference sequence). The CDR3 is made up of 16 amino acids. V gave up 7 bases and J gave up 3 bases, with 19 bases separating them. The CDR3 DNA reads TGTGCCAGCAATAATAATGCGGCAGGGTTCAATCAGCCCCAGCATTTT. Protein product: CASNNNAAGFNQPQHF.

The chain employs TRBV20-1 and TRBJ2-2; 11 nucleotides align to TRBD2. The ends lost 6 bases at V and 5 bases at J; junction bases unmatched: 5. This CDR3 has 14 residues. Germline V gene sequence: CDR1 DFQATT, CDR2 SNEGSKA (reference sequence). CDR3 residues: CSAPLAGVTGELFF. CDR3 in DNA: TGCAGTGCACCACTAGCGGGAGTAACCGGGGAGCTGTTTTTT.

J is TRBJ2-1 and V is TRBV15; tentatively, D is TRBD1 (5 bases). Germline V gene sequence: CDR1 LNHNV, CDR2 YYDKDF (reference sequence). The CDR3 length is 17 residues. V lost 0 bases and J 0 bases, leaving 12 bases between the germline ends. CDR3 protein: CATSRDLRQTSYNEQFF. The CDR3 DNA sequence: TGTGCCACCAGCAGAGATCTCCGACAGACCTCCTACAATGAGCAGTTCTTC.

This clonotype appeared a few times. This chain connects TRBV12-3 or TRBV12-4 to TRBJ2-1; D is possibly TRBD2 (7 bases). The V end lost 3 bases, the J end lost 12 bases, and 12 bases lay between the germline ends. The CDR3 has 12 amino acids. The CDR3 is CASSFGGGGQFF. CDR3 DNA: TGTGCCAGCAGTTTCGGGGGCGGGGGGCAGTTCTTC.

This chain links TRBV24-1 with TRBJ2-2, with unresolved D. This CDR3 contains 13 residues. The germline V gene encodes CDR1 KGHDR and CDR2 SFDVKD. Trimming removed 0 bases at V and 8 bases at J, with 6 bases between. The CDR3 spells CATSDLRAGELFF. Written as DNA, the CDR3 is TGTGCCACCAGTGATTTGAGGGCGGGGGAGCTGTTTTTT.

This clonotype showed up many times. This rearrangement joins TRBV20-1 to TRBJ1-6; D gene uncertain. Germline CDR1 is DFQATT and CDR2 is SNEGSKA (reference sequence). The CDR3 totals 14 residues. Trimming removed 1 base at V and 4 bases at J, with 8 bases between. CDR3 amino acids: CSARVSGYNSPLHF. DNA of the CDR3: TGCAGTGCTAGAGTGTCCGGGTATAATTCACCCCTCCACTTT.